These 13 T cell receptor beta chains originate from one sample sequenced in a study of monozygotic twins with inflammatory bowel disease. Following a re-call of the 5' RACE reads, TCRdb has one entry per CDR3 protein and lacks DNA. This sample contains 420,000 or so distinct CDR3 sequences. Material: blood. These receptors were obtained from a human donor with ulcerative colitis or Crohn's disease, or a healthy co-twin of an affected twin (not recorded which).

This rearrangement joins TRBV7-2 to TRBJ1-1; TCRdb's D call of TRBD1 is untestable without DNA. From germline, CDR1 is SGHTA and CDR2 FQGNSA. The CDR3 contains 14 residues. This CDR3 is CASSVQGGTTEAFF. Together with reference TRBV7-2 and TRBJ1-1, the CDR3 gives the full variable domain: GAGVSQSPSNKVTEKGKDVELRCDPISGHTALYWYRQSLGQGLEFLIYFQGNSAPDKSGLPSDRFSAERTGGSVSTLTIQRTQQEDSAVYLCASSVQGGTTEAFFGQGTRLTVV.

The genes are TRBV13 and TRBJ2-2; checking the TCRdb D call of TRBD1 is not possible without DNA. Germline V CDR1 and CDR2: PRHDT, FYEKMQ (reference sequence). CDR3 length: 21 amino acids. CDR3 region: CASSPQLGTGGGFTNTGELFF.

The CDR3 is CASKTTGELFF. The chain carries TRBV12-3 or TRBV12-4 and TRBJ2-2. The CDR3 length is 11 residues.

The CDR3 spells CASSRGANYGYTF. The chain combines TRBV6-5 with TRBJ1-2; TCRdb's D call of TRBD1 is untestable without DNA. The CDR3 spans 13 residues. Germline values: CDR1 MNHEY, CDR2 SVGAGI.

The CDR3: CASSLTQFTDTQYF. The chain has TRBV5-1 and TRBJ2-3. Germline CDR1 and CDR2: SGHRS and YFSETQ. There are 14 residues in the CDR3.

The chain uses TRBV6-1 and TRBJ2-6; the TCRdb call, TRBD1, lacks DNA for checking. CDR3 length equals 18 residues. Germline assignment: CDR1 MNHNS and CDR2 SASEGT. The CDR3 loop reads CASSEARTGLSGANVLTF.

The chain uses TRBV27 and TRBJ1-1; TCRdb's D gene call, TRBD1, goes unchecked for lack of DNA. The CDR3 covers 13 residues. Germline V gene lookup returns CDR1 MNHEY and CDR2 SMNVEV (reference sequence). CDR3 protein: CASRGRGETEAFF.

This CDR3 is CASSYRAGTEAFF. J is TRBJ1-1 and V is TRBV5-1; TCRdb reports TRBD1, a call that lacks DNA to check it against. Germline V gene lookup returns CDR1 SGHRS and CDR2 YFSETQ. This CDR3 is 13 amino acids long.

The chain is built from TRBV11-2 and TRBJ1-3; no DNA is available, so the TRBD1 call from TCRdb remains unchecked. Germline assignment: CDR1 SGHAT and CDR2 FQNNGV. This CDR3 spans 19 amino acids. The CDR3 sequence is CASSSGGFYEGAPGNTIYF.

CDR3: CASSFLGTTGELFF. The chain combines TRBV7-9 with TRBJ2-2. The CDR3 totals 14 residues. Germline V gene lookup returns CDR1 SEHNR and CDR2 FQNEAQ (reference sequence).

The V call is TRBV27, the J call TRBJ2-3; the TCRdb call, TRBD2, lacks DNA for checking. This CDR3 region has 15 residues. CDR1 MNHEY and CDR2 SMNVEV come from the germline V gene (reference sequence). The CDR3 sequence: CASRLAGEFRDTQYF.

This chain joins TRBV4-2 and TRBJ2-1; no DNA is available, so the TRBD2 call from TCRdb remains unchecked. The germline gives CDR1 LGHNA, CDR2 YNFKEQ. There are 22 residues in the CDR3. CDR3: CASSPGRFGSGAGGRLYNEQFF.

This sequence joins TRBV3-1 and TRBJ1-1. Germline V gene lookup returns CDR1 LGHDT and CDR2 YNNKEL (reference sequence). The CDR3 loop spans 15 amino acids. The CDR3: CASSQDGNRNTEAFF.